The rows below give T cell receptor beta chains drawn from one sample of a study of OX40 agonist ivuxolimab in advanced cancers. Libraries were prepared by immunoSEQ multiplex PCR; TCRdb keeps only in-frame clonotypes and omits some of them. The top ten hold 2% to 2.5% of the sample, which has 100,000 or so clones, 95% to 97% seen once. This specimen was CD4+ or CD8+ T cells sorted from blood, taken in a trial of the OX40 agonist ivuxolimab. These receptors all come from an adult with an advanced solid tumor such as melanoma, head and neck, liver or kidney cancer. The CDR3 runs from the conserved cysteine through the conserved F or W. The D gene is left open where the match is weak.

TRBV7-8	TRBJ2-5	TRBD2	TGTGCCAGCAGCTTAGATCTTAGCGGGGCACAAGAGACCCAGTACTTC	CASSLDLSGAQETQYF
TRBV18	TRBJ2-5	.	TGTGCCAGCTCGACAGAGCAAGAGACCCAGTACTTC	CASSTEQETQYF
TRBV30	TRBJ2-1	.	TGTGCCTGGAGTGTTTCGGCATACAATGAGCAGTTCTTC	CAWSVSAYNEQFF
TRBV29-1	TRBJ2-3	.	TGCAGCGTTACACCCACAGGGAGTACAGATACGCAGTATTTT	CSVTPTGSTDTQYF
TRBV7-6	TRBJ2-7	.	TGTGCCAGCAGCAATCACGAAGCTGTGGGGCAGTACTTC	CASSNHEAVGQYF
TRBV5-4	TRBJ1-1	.	TGTGCCAGCAGCTTGGGGACAAGGACTGAAGCTTTCTTT	CASSLGTRTEAFF
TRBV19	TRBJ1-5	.	TGTGCCAGTAGACCTGGGGGCAATCAGCCCCAGCATTTT	CASRPGGNQPQHF
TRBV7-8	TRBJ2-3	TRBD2	TGTGCCAGCACCGACGGACTAGCGAGTAGCACAGATACGCAGTATTTT	CASTDGLASSTDTQYF
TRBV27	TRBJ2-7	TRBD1	TGTGCCAGCAGTAGTCTTTGGGGTCAGGGGGCAGGGGGCGAGCAGTACTTC	CASSSLWGQGAGGEQYF
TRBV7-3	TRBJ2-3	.	TGTGCCAGCAGCTTAACGACTTCAGATACGCAGTATTTT	CASSLTTSDTQYF
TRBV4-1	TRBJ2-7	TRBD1	TGCGCCAGCAGCCAAGATGAGGTCTCAGGACAGGCAACGGGGGAGCAGTACTTC	CASSQDEVSGQATGEQYF
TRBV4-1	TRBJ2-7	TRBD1	TGCGCCAGCAGCCAAGAAGCCCCGTACGGGACAGGGAGCGAGCAGTACTTC	CASSQEAPYGTGSEQYF
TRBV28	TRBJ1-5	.	TGTGCCAGCACCACGAGTCAGGGGCGCGATCAGCCCCAGCATTTT	CASTTSQGRDQPQHF
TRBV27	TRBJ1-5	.	TGTGCCAGCAGTTTATCAGGGAATAGCAATCAGCCCCAGCATTTT	CASSLSGNSNQPQHF
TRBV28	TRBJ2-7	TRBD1	TGTGCCAGCAGTGCCCCGGGGACAGGGGGCCGGTACGAGCAGTACTTC	CASSAPGTGGRYEQYF
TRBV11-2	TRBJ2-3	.	TGTGCCAGCAGCTTCCCCCGGGGAGGGGGCGGCACAGATACGCAGTATTTT	CASSFPRGGGGTDTQYF